Described below is a single T cell receptor beta chain sequence and its context. Its antigen is not known. Germline V CDR1 and CDR2: SGHTA, FQGNSA. CDR3 length: 14 amino acids. The ends were cut back, 5 bases at V and 2 bases at J, with 12 bases in the middle. Library preparation (for TCRbeta) was performed with unique molecular identifiers. TCRdb ran MiXCR on the PCR reads and lists one entry per CDR3 protein. The table has about 600,000 distinct CDR3 sequences, 10% to 15% seen once. The entry originates in a study of T-cell reconstitution after alpha-beta-depleted transplantation in children. Study-wide results and limits: At the one-year point after transplant, T-cell counts and TCRbeta diversity were found to come mostly from T cells that had been newly produced. Roughly two months post-transplant, alpha-beta T cells reportedly originated from several hundred graft clones that had expanded.

This sequence was found in a male patient between 5 and 17 years old who had a stem cell transplant for acute myeloid leukemia, so the T cells may come from the graft donor. The sequencing used PBMCs, mostly from graft donor cells, collected 360 days after TCRalphabeta/CD19-depleted stem cell transplant. The J gene is TRBJ2-5, the V gene TRBV7-2; D unresolved. The CDR3 loop reads CASSRVGFQETQYF. The CDR3 DNA is TGTGCCAGCAGCCGGGTCGGTTTTCAAGAGACCCAGTACTTC.